Below are 5 T cell receptor beta chains sequenced from a single sample in a study of shared clonotypes between healthy human individuals. Profiling relied on immunoSEQ multiplex PCR, and the TCRdb table lists in-frame clones only, not all of them. The sample holds roughly 1,100,000 clones, about 74% seen once. The sequenced sample consisted of memory CD4+ T cells sorted from blood. Sample subset: CD45RA-negative fraction. All receptors derive from a man between 18 and 29 years old in good health.

The chain combines TRBV7-8 with TRBJ2-7, with D possibly called TRBD1 or TRBD2 (5 bases each). Germline CDR1 SGHVS, CDR2 FQNEAQ. This CDR3 has 14 residues. Trimming removed 5 bases from V and 1 base from J, with 12 bases in between. The CDR3 loop is CASSPPWGSYEQYF. The CDR3 nucleotides are TGTGCCAGCAGCCCGCCGTGGGGGTCCTACGAGCAGTACTTC. The full variable domain, rest sourced from reference TRBV7-8 and TRBJ2-7, is GAGVSQSPRYKVAKRGQDVALRCDPISGHVSLFWYQQALGQGPEFLTYFQNEAQLDKSGLPSDRFFAERPEGSVSTLKIQRTQQEDSAVYLCASSPPWGSYEQYFGPGTRLTVT.

As for this clone: The same CDR3 also results from other DNA sequences found in this sample. This chain joins TRBV29-1 and TRBJ1-1; 7 nucleotides agree with TRBD1. From germline, CDR1 is SQVTM and CDR2 ANQGSEA. This CDR3 contains 13 residues. V gave up 3 bases and J gave up 8 bases; unmatched junction bases: 9. The CDR3 region has the DNA TGCAGCGTTGATATGACAGGGTCCGGAGAAGCTTTCTTT. Translated, it gives CSVDMTGSGEAFF.

Ten or more counts support this clone. CDR3 loop: CASSPSGNTGELFF. The DNA for the CDR3 is TGTGCCAGCAGCCCTAGCGGGAACACCGGGGAGCTGTTTTTT. The chain combines TRBV7-9 with TRBJ2-2; 7 bases line up with TRBD2. The CDR3 covers 14 residues. J lost 1 base, V lost 5 bases, and 1 base had no gene match. The germline gives CDR1 SEHNR, CDR2 FQNEAQ (reference sequence).

This chain joins TRBV6-5 and TRBJ2-5; D is unclear. Germline assignment: CDR1 MNHEY and CDR2 SVGAGI. Trimming removed 6 bases at V and 7 bases at J, with 9 bases between. CDR3 size: 11 residues. This chain's CDR3 is CASSPSGTQYF. The DNA of the CDR3 is TGTGCCAGCAGCCCCTCAGGGACCCAGTACTTC.

The V gene is TRBV7-9, the J gene TRBJ1-2, with D perhaps TRBD1 (6 bases). CDR3 length: 14 amino acids. Deletions cut 5 bases from V and 1 base from J, with 11 bases between. The V gene's germline CDR1 is SEHNR and CDR2 FQNEAQ (reference sequence). The CDR3 loop reads CASSLRQDNYGYTF. CDR3 in DNA: TGTGCCAGCAGCCTAAGACAGGATAACTATGGCTACACCTTC.